These T cell receptor beta chains were read from a single sample in a study of cytomegalovirus exposure and HLA in healthy donors. Produced via immunoSEQ multiplex PCR; TCRdb's table is partial and in-frame only. The profile shows 200,000 to 250,000 clones, approximately 80% of them singletons. The sequencing sample was made of PBMCs. These receptors were taken from a boy between 2 and 10 years old in good health and CMV-seronegative. The CDR3 runs from the conserved cysteine through the conserved F or W. The D gene is left open where the match is weak. Clone size appears in some rows only: once, few, many, or a class for an expanded clone.

D gene	clone size	CDR3 length	V gene	J gene	CDR3 DNA	CDR3 protein
.	.	15	TRBV23-1	TRBJ2-1	TGCGCCAGCTACTCCCAGGTGGACAGTTACAATGAGCAGTTCTTC	CASYSQVDSYNEQFF
.	.	15	TRBV2	TRBJ2-3	TGTGCCAGCTGGAGTCGGCGGAGCAGCACAGATACGCAGTATTTT	CASWSRRSSTDTQYF
.	.	14	TRBV27	TRBJ1-1	TGTGCCAGCAAAGGGGGGGGGCGGTACACTGAAGCTTTCTTT	CASKGGGRYTEAFF
TRBD2	.	17	TRBV9	TRBJ2-1	TGTGCCAGCAGCGTAACGAGCGGGGGTTACACCTACAATGAGCAGTTCTTC	CASSVTSGGYTYNEQFF
TRBD2	.	16	TRBV9	TRBJ2-1	TGTGCCAGCAGCCCAGCCGGGACTAGTGTAAGCAATGAGCAGTTCTTC	CASSPAGTSVSNEQFF
.	.	16	TRBV6-6	TRBJ2-2	TGTGCCAGCAGATCCCCGGACAGTGGGGTCGCCGGGGAGCTGTTTTTT	CASRSPDSGVAGELFF
TRBD2	.	16	TRBV7-2	TRBJ2-7	TGTGCCAGCAGCTTAGGCTTTCGCGGGGGACGGCACGAGCAGTACTTC	CASSLGFRGGRHEQYF
TRBD1	.	14	TRBV7-8	TRBJ1-1	TGTGCCAGCTCACTTCTAGGGGGCGACACTGAAGCTTTCTTT	CASSLLGGDTEAFF
TRBD1	.	15	TRBV19	TRBJ1-1	TGTGCCAGTATGGGGACAGGGGGCGCGGTCACTGAAGCTTTCTTT	CASMGTGGAVTEAFF
.	.	14	TRBV5-1	TRBJ2-7	TGCGCCAGCAGCTTGGACAGGGATTCCTACGAGCAGTACTTC	CASSLDRDSYEQYF
TRBD1	once	13	TRBV30	TRBJ2-7	TGTGCCTGGGACAGGGGGCCCTCCTACGAGCAGTACTTC	CAWDRGPSYEQYF
.	.	15	TRBV5-1	TRBJ1-2	TGCGCCAGCAGCTTGGACAGCTCCCGTAACTATGGCTACACCTTC	CASSLDSSRNYGYTF
.	.	13	TRBV30	TRBJ2-5	TGTGCCTGGTCAACAGGGAACCAAGAGACCCAGTACTTC	CAWSTGNQETQYF
.	.	14	TRBV6-5	TRBJ1-2	TGTGCCAGCAGTCGTACGGGGGGGAACTATGGCTACACCTTC	CASSRTGGNYGYTF
TRBD1	.	14	TRBV30	TRBJ1-5	TGTGCCTGGAGTGCAGGGGGAGGCAATCAGCCCCAGCATTTT	CAWSAGGGNQPQHF
.	few	14	TRBV5-6	TRBJ1-2	TGTGCCAGCAGCTTGGACCAGGGCGGCTATGGCTACACCTTC	CASSLDQGGYGYTF
.	few	14	TRBV30	TRBJ1-1	TGTGCCTGGAGTGTGTCTTTGGCGGACACTGAAGCTTTCTTT	CAWSVSLADTEAFF
.	.	14	TRBV2	TRBJ1-1	TGTGCCAGCAGTGCTGGGAGGGTGGAGACTGAAGCTTTCTTT	CASSAGRVETEAFF
.	.	15	TRBV6-6	TRBJ1-2	TGTGCCAGCAGTTCCACGATGACTGGTAACTATGGCTACACCTTC	CASSSTMTGNYGYTF
.	.	15	TRBV7-9	TRBJ2-1	TGTGCCAGCAGCTTAGGGAGGCAACACCACAATGAGCAGTTCTTC	CASSLGRQHHNEQFF
.	.	11	TRBV7-9	TRBJ2-2	TGTGCCAGCTTCAATGCCGGGGAGCTGTTTTTT	CASFNAGELFF
.	.	13	TRBV7-9	TRBJ2-2	TGTGCCAGCAATACAGGAAACACCGGGGAGCTGTTTTTT	CASNTGNTGELFF